A single T cell receptor beta chain is shown here with its context. The antigen is unknown. The CDR3 totals 14 residues. Germline V gene data show CDR1 as MGHRA and CDR2 as YSYEKL. Trimming at V came to 4 bases and at J to 8 bases, leaving 7 bases not matched to a gene. This entry comes from a study of beta chain features in type 1 diabetes. Study observations and caveats: Individuals with type 1 diabetes displayed fewer insertions and more deletions at VDJ junctions. Overrepresentation of cells with high TCR expression could result from cDNA sequencing.

Sorted CD4+ subsets: naive, central memory, regulatory, stem cell-like memory (CD45RO/CCR7/CD25/CD127/CD95/CD27 panel). The sequenced template was cDNA made from the entire isolated RNA. Data came from immunoSEQ multiplex PCR; TCRdb stores just in-frame clones and leaves some out. The repertoire holds under 950,000 clones, with 15% to 20% as singletons. The sequenced sample consisted of naive CD4+ T cells from blood. The V gene is TRBV4-1, the J gene TRBJ1-2; 10 nucleotides line up with TRBD1. The source is a woman under 30 in good health. CDR3: CASSLTGQGDGYTF. CDR3 DNA sequence: TGCGCCAGCAGCCTCACAGGACAGGGGGACGGCTACACCTTC.